This T cell receptor beta chain was identified in a study of blood T cells in healthy people across ages. The authors ran a second PCR of 7 to 11 cycles using a sample-barcoded 5' primer and a J-beta primer mix. Through a template-switch adaptor with 12 random nucleotides, each cDNA molecule received a tag. CDR3-containing paired-end reads numbered at least 2.5 million in each sample. Via MiXCR, TCRdb re-called the 5' RACE reads, giving one row per CDR3 protein. The sample contains approximately 770,000 distinct CDR3 sequences, about 62% of which appear only once. Trimming left V 4 bases short and J 0 bases short, with 12 bases between. CDR1 is DFQATT and CDR2 is SNEGSKA in the germline V gene (reference sequence). The CDR3 extends over 14 amino acids.

The V call is TRBV20-1, the J call TRBJ2-5; D remains ambiguous. The source material was blood. The TCR sequence derives from a man aged 25 to 45 in good health. DNA for the CDR3: TGCAGTGCTACGGGCCCCAGGAACCAAGAGACCCAGTACTTC. It yields the protein CSATGPRNQETQYF.